What follows are 32 T cell receptor beta chains derived from one specimen sequenced in a study of identical twins. TCRdb independently ran MiXCR on the 5' RACE reads; one entry per CDR3 protein. The sample yields 700,000 to 950,000 distinct CDR3 sequences, 12% seen once. The same sample was also studied in work on yellow fever vaccine responses in identical twins.

Specimen: PBMCs. These receptors were obtained from a woman in her late teens or twenties in good health.

The chain is built from TRBV10-3 and TRBJ2-2; 9 bases fit TRBD1. The germline CDR1 and CDR2 sequences are ENHRY and SYGVKD. This CDR3 has 15 amino acids. J gave up 5 bases and V 2 bases, and 3 bases lay outside the gene matches. DNA of the CDR3: TGTGCCATCAGTGAGAGGGACAGGGAGACCGGGGAGCTGTTTTTT. This encodes CAISERDRETGELFF.

This clonotype was recorded a few times. The chain couples TRBV4-1 to TRBJ2-1; 7 nucleotides line up with TRBD1. With 0 bases clipped from V and 5 bases from J, the junction kept 16 bases outside the gene matches. Germline V lookup: CDR1 MGHRA, CDR2 YSYEKL. The CDR3 is 19 amino acids. The CDR3 protein is CASSQEKQGPEWVDNEQFF. The CDR3 DNA follows: TGCGCCAGCAGCCAAGAGAAACAGGGGCCGGAGTGGGTTGACAATGAGCAGTTCTTC.

The chain couples TRBV29-1 to TRBJ2-1; perhaps TRBD2 as D (5 bases). This CDR3 is built from 13 residues. Looked up from germline, CDR1 is SQVTM and CDR2 is ANQGSEA. V was shortened by 4 bases and J by 8 bases, with 15 bases between the two germline ends. The CDR3 loop reads CSVGGPGLDEQFF. CDR3 DNA sequence: TGCAGCGTTGGCGGGCCCGGGTTGGATGAGCAGTTCTTC.

The table lists this clonotype with a few counts. V usage is TRBV20-1 and J usage is TRBJ2-3; 14 bases are shared with TRBD2. CDR1 is DFQATT and CDR2 is SNEGSKA in the germline V gene (reference sequence). CDR3 length equals 19 residues. Trimming took 3 bases from V and 4 from J; bases not matched to a gene: 15. As DNA, the CDR3 is TGCAGTGCTAGTAGGGGACTAGCGGGGGACCCTACAAGGGCAGATACGCAGTATTTT. It specifies CSASRGLAGDPTRADTQYF.

Only a few counts were recorded for this clonotype. The rearrangement uses TRBV18 and TRBJ2-5; no clear D. Germline V gives CDR1 KGHSH, CDR2 LQKENI. Trimming stripped 0 bases from V and 1 base from J, with 9 bases between. This CDR3 contains 15 residues. Written as DNA, the CDR3 is TGTGCCAGCTCACCACCGGAACATTTCCAAGAGACCCAGTACTTC. This codes for CASSPPEHFQETQYF.

This clonotype was counted between two and nine times. The CDR3 loop reads CSAPGRTGTNTEAFF. For the CDR3, the DNA is TGCAGTGCCCCTGGTAGGACAGGGACGAACACTGAAGCTTTCTTT. V usage is TRBV20-1 and J usage is TRBJ1-1, with 8 bases fitting TRBD1. This CDR3 is built from 15 residues. Germline V gene data show CDR1 as DFQATT and CDR2 as SNEGSKA (reference sequence). V was clipped by 6 bases and J by 1 base; unmatched bases: 10.

A few counts support this clonotype. This rearrangement joins TRBV29-1 to TRBJ2-1; 13 bases are shared with TRBD2. The length of the CDR3 is 14 residues. V dropped 8 bases and J dropped 8; count of bases not matched to a gene: 9. CDR1 is SQVTM, CDR2 ANQGSEA, per germline. CDR3 residues: CSICGTSGIYEQFF. The CDR3 region has the DNA TGCAGCATCTGTGGGACTAGCGGGATCTATGAGCAGTTCTTC.

The J gene is TRBJ1-1, the V gene TRBV7-6; maybe TRBD1 (6 bases). V was pared by 8 bases and J by 8 bases, with 12 bases between. The germline CDR1 and CDR2 sequences are SGHVS and FNYEAQ. The CDR3 length is 11 residues. The CDR3 nucleotides read TGTGCCAGCTCTGGGGGCGGGGAAGCTTTCTTT. This sequence encodes CASSGGGEAFF.

There are a few counts of this clonotype. V and J are TRBV2 and TRBJ1-1; D perhaps matches TRBD1 (5 bases). Germline CDR1 SNHLY, CDR2 FYNNEI. The ends were cut back, 5 bases at V and 0 bases at J, with 13 bases in the middle. CDR3 size: 15 residues. The CDR3 sequence is CASSLGGVVNTEAFF. Here the CDR3 DNA reads TGTGCCAGCAGTCTCGGGGGGGTGGTGAACACTGAAGCTTTCTTT.

The V gene is TRBV24-1, the J gene TRBJ2-5; no clear D. Germline V lookup: CDR1 KGHDR, CDR2 SFDVKD. Trimming cost V 2 bases and J 2 bases, with 8 bases left between them. There are 14 residues in the CDR3. CDR3 region: CATSDSNIQETQYF. The DNA of the CDR3 is TGTGCCACCAGTGATTCGAACATTCAAGAGACCCAGTACTTC.

This clonotype was picked up a small number of times. The rearrangement links TRBV21-1 to TRBJ2-7; the table's D call TRBD2 went unverified against the DNA. TRBV21-1 is a documented pseudogene. This CDR3 region has 15 residues. CDR3 in amino acids: CAKSKGLAGPYEQYF. Written as DNA, the CDR3 is TGTGCCAAAAGTAAAGGACTAGCGGGACCCTACGAGCAGTACTTC.

This clonotype was seen more than once but under ten times. The chain uses TRBV20-1 and TRBJ1-1; D might be TRBD1 (5 bases). Germline CDR1 is DFQATT and CDR2 is SNEGSKA (reference sequence). V was pared by 7 bases and J by 2 bases, with 8 bases between. The CDR3 totals 11 residues. Here the CDR3 DNA reads TGCAGTGGGGGGGAAAACACTGAAGCTTTCTTT. Protein sequence: CSGGENTEAFF.

V is TRBV20-1 and J is TRBJ2-1, with D perhaps matching TRBD2 (6 bases). Germline loops: CDR1 DFQATT, CDR2 SNEGSKA (reference sequence). This CDR3 comprises 16 residues. Trimming removed 6 bases at V and 4 bases at J, with 22 bases between. The CDR3 DNA sequence: TGCAGTGCCCCCCCTGGGGCGGAGGGCGGTTACAATGAGCAGTTCTTC. Amino acid sequence: CSAPPGAEGGYNEQFF.

There are many counts of this clonotype. The rearrangement joins TRBV21-1 to TRBJ2-5; whether TRBD1, the table's D call, matches the DNA was not checked. TRBV21-1 is a pseudogene segment. The CDR3 has 17 residues. CDR3 sequence (DNA): TGTGCCAGCAGCAGTCGAGGGCCGGGACAGAACCAAGAGACCCAGTACTTC. This encodes CASSSRGPGQNQETQYF.

The V gene is TRBV6-4, the J gene TRBJ2-1; TRBD1 or TRBD2 may be the D gene (5 bases each). Germline V gene data show CDR1 as MRHNA and CDR2 as SNTAGT. The V end was cut by 0 bases, the J end by 10 bases, with 13 bases between. This CDR3 has 14 residues. For the CDR3, the DNA is TGTGCCAGCAGTGACTCGAACCAGAGGGGCGAGCAGTTCTTC. It codes for CASSDSNQRGEQFF.

This clonotype was seen only a few times. The V call is TRBV7-9, the J call TRBJ2-4, with 7 bases matching TRBD1. V was clipped by 4 bases and J by 11 bases; unmatched bases: 17. The CDR3 extends over 16 amino acids. In germline, CDR1 is SEHNR, CDR2 FQNEAQ (reference sequence). For the CDR3, the DNA is TGTGCCAGCAGCTCATGGGCAGGGGGACCTACCCAATTTCAGTACTTC. Its translation is CASSSWAGGPTQFQYF. The full variable domain, completed using reference TRBV7-9 and TRBJ2-4, is DTGVSQNPRHKITKRGQNVTFRCDPISEHNRLYWYRQTLGQGPEFLTYFQNEAQLEKSRLLSDRFSAERPKGSFSTLEIQRTEQGDSAMYLCASSSWAGGPTQFQYFGAGTRLSVL.

The sample holds a few counts of this clonotype. The V gene is TRBV7-6, the J gene TRBJ2-7; 9 bases are shared with TRBD2. The germline gives CDR1 SGHVS, CDR2 FNYEAQ. The CDR3 is 15 residues long. Losses at the gene ends were 1 base for V and 3 bases for J; bases not matched to a gene: 4. Written as DNA, the CDR3 is TGTGCCAGCAGCTTAGGGACTAGCGATGTCTACGAGCAGTACTTC. It yields the protein CASSLGTSDVYEQYF.

This clonotype has ten or more counts. The V call is TRBV6-4, the J call TRBJ2-3; 8 bases line up with TRBD1. Trimming at V came to 5 bases and at J to 6 bases, leaving 4 bases not matched to a gene. This CDR3 contains 13 residues. Germline V CDR1 and CDR2: MRHNA, SNTAGT. The CDR3 protein is CASSHDRGDTQYF. In DNA, the CDR3 is TGTGCCAGCAGTCACGACAGGGGTGATACGCAGTATTTT.

The rearrangement uses TRBV4-1 and TRBJ1-1, with TRBD1 identical over 8 bases. V trimming: 0 bases; J trimming: 11 bases; junction bases outside the gene matches: 11. This CDR3 region has 15 residues. The germline CDR1 and CDR2 sequences are MGHRA and YSYEKL. CDR3 coding DNA: TGCGCCAGCAGCCAAGAAAGAATTGCGGACAGGGAGGCTTTCTTT. It translates to CASSQERIADREAFF.

In this sample, this clonotype turned up a few times. The V call is TRBV25-1, the J call TRBJ1-2; 7 positions agree with TRBD1. Germline-derived CDR1 and CDR2 are MGHDK and SYGVNS. Losses at the gene ends were 6 bases for V and 4 bases for J; bases not matched to a gene: 8. This CDR3 spans 14 amino acids. The CDR3 region is CASRETGRGYGYTF. In nucleotides, the CDR3 is TGTGCCAGCAGAGAGACAGGGCGGGGCTATGGCTACACCTTC.

The CDR3 sequence is CASSPTPGQHNYGYTF. The DNA for the CDR3 is TGTGCCAGCAGCCCTACTCCGGGACAGCACAACTATGGCTACACCTTC. This rearrangement joins TRBV6-1 to TRBJ1-2, with 7 bases fitting TRBD1. CDR1 is MNHNS and CDR2 is SASEGT in the germline V gene. The V segment lost 6 bases and the J segment 2 bases; nucleotides outside the gene matches: 12. The CDR3 is made up of 16 amino acids.

The chain recombines TRBV7-9 with TRBJ2-3, with D unresolved. Germline V gene data show CDR1 as SEHNR and CDR2 as FQNEAQ (reference sequence). CDR3 length: 12 residues. V was shortened by 4 bases and J by 6 bases, with 8 bases between the two germline ends. The CDR3 region is CASSSIGDTQYF. CDR3 in DNA: TGTGCCAGCAGCTCCATCGGTGATACGCAGTATTTT.

Here the CDR3 DNA reads TGCGCCAGCAGCCGTGTTACTAGCACAGATACGCAGTATTTT. This encodes CASSRVTSTDTQYF. This rearrangement joins TRBV5-1 to TRBJ2-3; D is undetermined. CDR1 SGHRS and CDR2 YFSETQ come from the germline V gene. The CDR3 spans 14 residues. V was trimmed by 4 bases and J by 0 bases, leaving 9 bases between them.

The chain uses TRBV7-8 and TRBJ2-7; 8 nucleotides match TRBD2. This CDR3 region has 18 residues. From germline, CDR1 is SGHVS and CDR2 FQNEAQ. V was pared by 4 bases and J by 3 bases, with 17 bases of the junction left unmatched. CDR3 sequence: CASSSTGRREGEFYEQYF. The CDR3, as DNA: TGTGCCAGCAGCTCGACAGGAAGACGGGAGGGGGAGTTCTACGAGCAGTACTTC.

This clonotype came up many times. The genes are TRBV12-3 or TRBV12-4 and TRBJ2-1; 11 bases line up with TRBD2. The CDR3 loop spans 15 amino acids. The ends lost 7 bases at V and 4 bases at J; junction bases unmatched: 6. The CDR3 DNA follows: TGTGCCAGCAAATTAGCGGGAGGGCCGTACAATGAGCAGTTCTTC. The encoded protein is CASKLAGGPYNEQFF.

This clonotype was counted a few times. The V gene is TRBV5-1, the J gene TRBJ2-6, with TRBD2 as a possible D gene (6 bases). Germline loops: CDR1 SGHRS, CDR2 YFSETQ. V gave up 0 bases and J gave up 2 bases, with 9 bases separating them. The CDR3 contains 16 residues. The CDR3, as DNA: TGCGCCAGCAGCTTGGGCGGGATCACTGGGGCCAACGTCCTGACTTTC. Translated: CASSLGGITGANVLTF.

On this clonotype itself: A read error may produce the germline difference seen at one junction end. The genes are TRBV24-1 and TRBJ2-3; 7 bases are shared with TRBD1. Germline values: CDR1 KGHDR, CDR2 SFDVKD. The CDR3 loop spans 16 amino acids. In nucleotides, the CDR3 is TGTGCCACCAGTGACAATAGGGGGCCCAGCACGGATACGCAGTATTTT. Its translation: CATSDNRGPSTDTQYF.

This clonotype was observed at least ten times. In DNA, the CDR3 is TGTGCCAGCAGCAGCGGGGGGAACATTCAGTACTTC. It translates to CASSSGGNIQYF. V gene TRBV2 combines with J gene TRBJ2-4; 9 positions agree with TRBD2. V dropped 6 bases and J dropped 7; count of bases not matched to a gene: 1. This CDR3 is 12 amino acids long. Germline lookup yields CDR1 SNHLY and CDR2 FYNNEI.

The chain has TRBV3-1 and TRBJ1-5, with TRBD1 matching 9 bases. V was pared by 5 bases and J by 6 bases, with 2 bases of the junction left unmatched. The CDR3 extends over 13 amino acids. Per the germline V gene, CDR1 is LGHDT and CDR2 is YNNKEL (reference sequence). Here the CDR3 DNA reads TGTGCCAGCAGCAGGGACAGGGCTCAGCCCCAGCATTTT. Its translation is CASSRDRAQPQHF.

The V gene is TRBV5-5, the J gene TRBJ1-1; D call uncertain. Germline CDR1 is SGHKS and CDR2 is YYEKEE (reference sequence). V lost 0 bases, J lost 7 bases, and 7 bases lay in between. The length of the CDR3 is 12 residues. The CDR3 bases are TGTGCCAGCAGCTTGGCGCAAGTTGAAGCTTTCTTT. Protein: CASSLAQVEAFF.

The V and J genes are TRBV29-1 and TRBJ1-1; 7 bases map to TRBD1. This CDR3 is built from 12 residues. Germline V gene data show CDR1 as SQVTM and CDR2 as ANQGSEA. The V and J ends lost 7 bases and 3 bases, in that order; junction bases with no gene match: 5. As DNA, the CDR3 is TGCAGCGCCGACAGGGCGGACACTGAAGCTTTCTTT. Its translation is CSADRADTEAFF.

This clonotype was seen only a few times. The chain combines TRBV12-3 or TRBV12-4 with TRBJ2-5; TRBD2 matches 9 bases. The CDR3 is made up of 20 amino acids. After removal of 5 bases from V and 4 bases from J, the junction contained 23 bases not matched to a gene. The CDR3: CASSPTPLAGGFRDPETQYF. CDR3 bases: TGTGCCAGCAGTCCGACGCCATTGGCGGGAGGGTTTAGGGACCCAGAGACCCAGTACTTC.